Below are 32 T cell receptor beta chains sequenced from a single sample in a study of tissue T cells after allogeneic stem cell transplantation (dated by TCRdb to 2022 to 2024). Receptors were amplified or captured by the immunoSEQ multiplex PCR assay. TCRdb's version of the immuneACCESS table is confined to in-frame rearrangements and falls short of the full clone set. An unresolved V gene accounts for under half of the shortfall where checked; the remainder is of unknown origin. The sample table contains some 7,900 clones; only one count was recorded for approximately 80% of them. Together, the top ten hold about 14% of the sample. Read against the paper, the sample's time point label means: human tissue collected at research (rapid) autopsy. The specimen comprised skin, sampled at autopsy. Receptor source: a male patient at least 60 years old with steroid-refractory graft-versus-host disease after an allogeneic stem cell transplant. After a transplant, the graft donor may have provided part of the T cells.

This chain uses TRBV25-1 with TRBJ2-1, with D tentatively TRBD1 (6 bases). CDR1 is MGHDK and CDR2 is SYGVNS in the germline V gene. The CDR3 spans 11 residues. The germline V and J ends were trimmed by 2 bases and 10 bases, with 6 bases remaining between them. CDR3 amino acids: CASSEQGEQFF. In nucleotides, the CDR3 is TGTGCCAGCAGTGAACAGGGGGAGCAGTTCTTC. The full variable domain, with the rest looked up from reference TRBV25-1 and TRBJ2-1, is EADIYQTPRYLVIGTGKKITLECSQTMGHDKMYWYQQDPGMELHLIHYSYGVNSTEKGDLSSESTVSRIRTEHFPLTLESARPSHTSQYLCASSEQGEQFFGPGTRLTVL.

The V gene is TRBV27, the J gene TRBJ2-7; no reliable D call. The CDR3 consists of 13 residues. Germline values: CDR1 MNHEY, CDR2 SMNVEV (reference sequence). Trimming pared 3 bases from V and 1 base from J, leaving 7 bases between. CDR3 coding DNA: TGTGCCAGCAGTTTCAGCAGATCCTACGAGCAGTACTTC. This sequence encodes CASSFSRSYEQYF.

The chain recombines TRBV7-9 with TRBJ1-2, with 8 bases lining up with TRBD1. This CDR3 is 18 amino acids long. Trimming took 5 bases from V and 1 from J; bases not matched to a gene: 15. CDR1 and CDR2 from the germline V gene are SEHNR and FQNEAQ (reference sequence). CDR3 sequence reads: CASSLNQFLTGDNYGYTF. Written as DNA, the CDR3 is TGTGCCAGCAGCCTAAACCAATTCTTGACAGGGGATAACTATGGCTACACCTTC.

This clone was seen a few times. The gene calls are TRBV27 and TRBJ1-5; D unresolved. V was pared by 1 base and J by 6 bases, with 4 bases between. CDR1 is MNHEY and CDR2 is SMNVEV in the germline V gene (reference sequence). CDR3 length: 12 amino acids. The CDR3 loop is CASSLLGQPQHF. Written as DNA, the CDR3 is TGTGCCAGCAGTTTATTGGGTCAGCCCCAGCATTTT.

The rearrangement links TRBV5-6 to TRBJ1-1, with D maybe TRBD1 (5 bases). The V end lost 6 bases, the J end lost 0 bases, and 9 bases lay between the germline ends. The CDR3 has 13 residues. Germline values: CDR1 SGHDT, CDR2 YYEEEE. The CDR3 reads CASTKGLNTEAFF. CDR3 bases: TGTGCCAGCACCAAGGGGTTGAACACTGAAGCTTTCTTT. The full variable domain, its missing parts supplied by reference TRBV5-6 and TRBJ1-1, is DAGVTQSPTHLIKTRGQQVTLRCSPKSGHDTVSWYQQALGQGPQFIFQYYEEEERQRGNFPDRFSGHQFPNYSSELNVNALLLGDSALYLCASTKGLNTEAFFGQGTRLTVV.

This clone was detected once. V gene TRBV11-2 combines with J gene TRBJ2-1; 9 bases align to TRBD2. Germline CDR1 and CDR2: SGHAT and FQNNGV. There are 16 residues in the CDR3. V trimming: 4 bases; J trimming: 7 bases; junction bases outside the gene matches: 11. The CDR3 DNA is TGTGCCAGCAGCTCGACCCTTAGCGGGGGTGGGAATGAGCAGTTCTTC. It specifies CASSSTLSGGGNEQFF.

V usage is TRBV7-8 and J usage is TRBJ1-4; no definite D call. Trimming left V 4 bases short and J 5 bases short, with 17 bases between. CDR3 length equals 16 residues. Germline CDR1 is SGHVS and CDR2 is FQNEAQ. The CDR3, as DNA: TGTGCCAGCAGCTCCACCCTGGGGAGAAACAATGAAAAACTGTTTTTT. Its protein is CASSSTLGRNNEKLFF.

The J gene is TRBJ1-5, the V gene TRBV5-6, with TRBD1 identical over 8 bases. J was trimmed by 5 bases and V by 3 bases; bases with no gene match: 7. The CDR3 consists of 15 residues. CDR1 SGHDT and CDR2 YYEEEE come from the germline V gene. The CDR3 here is CASSSRTGLYQPQHF. The DNA of the CDR3 is TGTGCCAGCAGCTCGAGGACAGGGTTGTATCAGCCCCAGCATTTT.

The V call is TRBV2, the J call TRBJ2-7; TRBD1 aligns across 10 bases. The CDR3 covers 13 residues. Germline CDR1 is SNHLY and CDR2 is FYNNEI. V was pared by 11 bases and J by 4 bases, with 8 bases of the junction left unmatched. CDR3 region: CAARTGGDYEQYF. The CDR3 nucleotides read TGTGCCGCCCGGACAGGGGGGGATTACGAGCAGTACTTC.

CDR3 bases: TGTGCCAGCAGCAAAGGGCAGGACAGGGGGCGGTGGGATTTCAATCAGCCCCAGCATTTT. Its protein is CASSKGQDRGRWDFNQPQHF. The chain is built from TRBV21-1 and TRBJ1-5; the table names TRBD1, a call not compared with the DNA. TRBV21-1 is an annotated pseudogene. The CDR3 totals 20 residues.

The rearrangement joins TRBV10-3 to TRBJ2-7; 8 nucleotides line up with TRBD1. The germline gives CDR1 ENHRY, CDR2 SYGVKD. This CDR3 region has 14 residues. Trimming cost V 0 bases and J 7 bases; bases outside gene matches: 5. The DNA of the CDR3 is TGTGCCATCAGTGAGTCAGGCAGGGGGCGGGAGCAGTACTTC. It translates to CAISESGRGREQYF.

This clone was counted between two and nine times. The chain joins TRBV3-1 (or the pseudogene TRBV3-2) to TRBJ1-3, with D perhaps TRBD1 (6 bases). With 4 bases removed from V and 1 base from J, the gap between germline ends came to 8 bases. From germline, CDR1 is LGHDT and CDR2 YNNKEL (reference sequence). This CDR3 spans 14 amino acids. The CDR3 sequence is CASSRQGSGNTIYF. Here the CDR3 DNA reads TGTGCCAGCAGCCGTCAGGGGTCTGGAAACACCATATATTTT.

V is TRBV3-1 (or the pseudogene TRBV3-2) and J is TRBJ2-7; 7 bases agree with TRBD1. The CDR3 loop spans 14 amino acids. V was pared by 4 bases and J by 6 bases, with 9 bases of the junction left unmatched. CDR1 is LGHDT and CDR2 is YNNKEL in the germline V gene (reference sequence). In nucleotides, the CDR3 is TGTGCCAGCAGCCCCTACAGGGGTTCGATCGAGCAGTACTTC. The encoded protein is CASSPYRGSIEQYF.

This chain joins TRBV7-9 and TRBJ2-1; no definite D call. The germline V and J ends were trimmed by 1 base and 8 bases, with 3 bases remaining between them. This CDR3 has 11 amino acids. CDR1 SEHNR and CDR2 FQNEAQ come from the germline V gene (reference sequence). CDR3 sequence (DNA): TGTGCCAGCAGCTTAGATTATGAGCAGTTCTTC. This codes for CASSLDYEQFF. Full variable domain (outside the CDR3, taken from reference TRBV7-9 and TRBJ2-1): DTGVSQNPRHKITKRGQNVTFRCDPISEHNRLYWYRQTLGQGPEFLTYFQNEAQLEKSRLLSDRFSAERPKGSFSTLEIQRTEQGDSAMYLCASSLDYEQFFGPGTRLTVL.

The chain combines TRBV19 with TRBJ2-2; D gene ambiguous. The V end lost 3 bases, the J end lost 8 bases, and 10 bases lay between the germline ends. The CDR3 runs to 13 residues. Germline CDR1 reads LNHDA; CDR2 reads SQIVND (reference sequence). DNA for the CDR3: TGTGCCAGTAGTATTTTAATAGCTGGGGAGCTGTTTTTT. As protein: CASSILIAGELFF.

The V and J genes are TRBV28 and TRBJ2-1; a weak D match, TRBD1 (7 bases). This CDR3 has 14 residues. Germline values: CDR1 MDHEN, CDR2 SYDVKM. Trimming removed 8 bases from V and 4 bases from J, with 15 bases in between. The chain's CDR3 is CASQGGPKYNEQFF. CDR3 nucleotide sequence: TGTGCCAGCCAGGGGGGACCGAAGTACAATGAGCAGTTCTTC.

This CDR3 reads CASSQDRLFLNEQFF. The CDR3 DNA follows: TGTGCCAGCAGCCAAGATAGATTGTTCCTCAATGAGCAGTTCTTC. The V call is TRBV4-2, the J call TRBJ2-1; D is unclear. CDR3 length equals 15 residues. CDR1 and CDR2 from the germline V gene are LGHNA and YNFKEQ. The V gene lost 0 bases and the J gene lost 6 bases, with 12 bases spanning the gap.

This clone was recorded only once. The chain employs TRBV4-1 and TRBJ2-7; D remains unclear. This CDR3 has 13 amino acids. With 1 base removed from V and 3 bases from J, the gap between germline ends came to 7 bases. The V gene's germline CDR1 is MGHRA and CDR2 YSYEKL. The CDR3 region is CASSQARNYEQYF. The CDR3 bases are TGCGCCAGCAGCCAAGCACGGAACTACGAGCAGTACTTC.

The rearrangement joins TRBV4-1 to TRBJ1-2; D unresolved. The CDR3 is made up of 15 amino acids. Trimming cost V 3 bases and J 2 bases, with 13 bases left between them. Germline CDR1 and CDR2: MGHRA and YSYEKL. CDR3 sequence: CASSHRSTQNYGYTF. The CDR3 coding sequence is TGCGCCAGCAGCCACCGGTCGACACAGAACTATGGCTACACCTTC.

The chain joins TRBV2 to TRBJ2-3; tentative D call: TRBD2 (6 bases). Germline V gene lookup returns CDR1 SNHLY and CDR2 FYNNEI. Trimming pared 8 bases from V and 0 bases from J, leaving 18 bases between. CDR3 size: 16 residues. CDR3 DNA sequence: TGTGCCAGCGCCCCAGGAGGGCACACTAGCACAGATACGCAGTATTTT. Amino acids: CASAPGGHTSTDTQYF. Complete variable domain (other parts from reference TRBV2 and TRBJ2-3): EPEVTQTPSHQVTQMGQEVILRCVPISNHLYFYWYRQILGQKVEFLVSFYNNEISEKSEIFDDQFSVERPDGSNFTLKIRSTKLEDSAMYFCASAPGGHTSTDTQYFGPGTRLTVL.

This clone was detected once. The gene calls are TRBV5-5 and TRBJ2-3; TRBD1 is a possible D gene (5 bases). The CDR3 loop spans 16 amino acids. Germline V gives CDR1 SGHKS, CDR2 YYEKEE (reference sequence). V gave up 1 base and J gave up 0 bases, with 12 bases separating them. CDR3 DNA sequence: TGTGCCAGCAGCTTGAGGGGCAGTATCAGCACAGATACGCAGTATTTT. The encoded protein is CASSLRGSISTDTQYF. The full variable domain, rest sourced from reference TRBV5-5 and TRBJ2-3, is DAGVTQSPTHLIKTRGQQVTLRCSPISGHKSVSWYQQVLGQGPQFIFQYYEKEERGRGNFPDRFSARQFPNYSSELNVNALLLGDSALYLCASSLRGSISTDTQYFGPGTRLTVL.

The chain uses TRBV5-5 and TRBJ2-6; no clear D. This CDR3 is 16 amino acids long. Germline loops: CDR1 SGHKS, CDR2 YYEKEE (reference sequence). With 0 bases removed from V and 0 bases from J, the gap between germline ends came to 7 bases. The CDR3 DNA reads TGTGCCAGCAGCTTGGGATTTTCCTCTGGGGCCAACGTCCTGACTTTC. This gives the protein CASSLGFSSGANVLTF.

The chain uses TRBV10-2 and TRBJ2-7; D uncertain. This CDR3 is 15 amino acids long. Germline values: CDR1 WSHSY, CDR2 SAAADI. Trimming removed 3 bases at V and 4 bases at J, with 16 bases between. This chain's CDR3 is CASSDAQAWLYEQYF. CDR3 DNA sequence: TGCGCCAGCAGTGATGCGCAGGCTTGGCTGTACGAGCAGTACTTC.

This rearrangement joins TRBV7-2 to TRBJ2-3, with 9 bases matching TRBD1. This CDR3 is built from 15 residues. The junction had 6 bases not matched to a gene; V was cut back by 5 bases and J by 3 bases. Germline CDR1 is SGHTA and CDR2 is FQGNSA. CDR3 sequence (DNA): TGTGCCAGCAGCCCAAGACAGGGGGTGACAGATACGCAGTATTTT. Protein: CASSPRQGVTDTQYF.

The V gene is TRBV27, the J gene TRBJ2-3; no clear D gene. CDR1 and CDR2 from the germline V gene are MNHEY and SMNVEV (reference sequence). V lost 3 bases, J lost 2 bases, and 9 bases lay in between. The CDR3 totals 14 residues. The CDR3 loop is CASSLVSYTDTQYF. The CDR3 DNA reads as TGTGCCAGCAGTTTGGTCTCTTACACAGATACGCAGTATTTT.

V and J are TRBV7-2 and TRBJ2-5, with D tentatively TRBD1 (6 bases). Germline CDR1 is SGHTA and CDR2 is FQGNSA. Trimming shortened V by 4 bases and J by 2 bases, and 8 bases separated the two germline ends. This CDR3 comprises 13 residues. This CDR3 is CASSSDRQETQYF. Written as DNA, the CDR3 is TGTGCCAGCAGCTCGGACAGACAAGAGACCCAGTACTTC.

The gene calls are TRBV7-2 and TRBJ1-2; D might be TRBD1 (6 bases). The CDR3 contains 13 residues. Trimming took 3 bases from V and 6 from J, leaving 11 bases between them. Germline V gene sequence: CDR1 SGHTA, CDR2 FQGNSA. CDR3 residues: CASSFPGGDGYTF. The CDR3 DNA is TGTGCCAGCAGCTTCCCCGGGGGCGATGGCTACACCTTC.

V is TRBV4-3 and J is TRBJ1-1; D remains ambiguous. This CDR3 is built from 16 residues. The germline V and J ends were trimmed by 3 bases and 0 bases, with 14 bases remaining between them. Per the germline V gene, CDR1 is LGHNA and CDR2 is YSLEER. Here the CDR3 DNA reads TGCGCCAGCAGCCAGACTTCGTTAGGGATGAACACTGAAGCTTTCTTT. This gives the protein CASSQTSLGMNTEAFF.

The chain combines TRBV4-3 with TRBJ2-2; maybe TRBD2 (5 bases). The length of the CDR3 is 16 residues. From germline, CDR1 is LGHNA and CDR2 YSLEER. Between the trimmed V and J ends, which lost 3 bases and 1 base, there was a span of 12 bases. The chain's CDR3 is CASSQEVGVNTGELFF. CDR3 nucleotide sequence: TGCGCCAGCAGCCAGGAGGTCGGGGTGAACACCGGGGAGCTGTTTTTT.

The chain carries TRBV30 and TRBJ1-2; possible D gene TRBD1, 5 bases. This CDR3 contains 19 residues. The V and J ends lost 0 bases and 2 bases respectively, with 25 bases between them. CDR1 is GTSNPN and CDR2 is SVGIG in the germline V gene (reference sequence). CDR3 in DNA: TGTGCCTGGAGTGTAAGGGTTCGGGACCCCGCGGCACTAAACTATGGCTACACCTTC. Translation: CAWSVRVRDPAALNYGYTF.

The chain is built from TRBV5-6 and TRBJ1-2; 7 nucleotides align to TRBD1. Germline V CDR1 and CDR2: SGHDT, YYEEEE. CDR3 size: 15 residues. V lost 4 bases, J lost 3 bases, and 9 bases stayed unmatched. CDR3 sequence: CASSLGTVPHYGYTF. In DNA, the CDR3 is TGTGCCAGCAGCCTAGGGACAGTTCCCCACTATGGCTACACCTTC.

The CDR3 is CASSLRAQPQHF. The CDR3 DNA reads TGTGCCAGCAGTCTCAGGGCCCAGCCCCAGCATTTT. The rearrangement joins TRBV28 to TRBJ1-5; D perhaps matches TRBD1 (5 bases). Germline lookup yields CDR1 MDHEN and CDR2 SYDVKM. Deletions cut 5 bases from V and 7 bases from J, with 9 bases between. The CDR3 sequence is 12 residues long.